Listed below are T cell receptor beta chains from one sample, sequenced in a study of blood T cell repertoires in COVID-19. Some clones are missing from TCRdb's copy, which holds only in-frame ones; the method was immunoSEQ multiplex PCR. The sample consists of a few hundred thousand clones, almost 90% of them appearing once. Sequenced: PBMCs or T cells enriched from blood (not recorded which). These receptors were collected from a woman aged 45-65 years with acute COVID-19. Each CDR3 is given without its conserved first and last residue. Fields, in order: clone size, V gene, CDR3 protein. Size values are once, few and many counts, or a class for expanded clones, and some rows have none.

size: .; V: TRBV7-9; CDR3: ASSLDRRGYEQY
size: .; V: TRBV6-5; CDR3: ASSYPRASGSYEQY
size: once; V: TRBV19; CDR3: ASSTVAGGHTDTQY
size: .; V: TRBV7-2; CDR3: ASSLTSGRTANEQF
size: few; V: TRBV3-1/TRBV3-2; CDR3: ASSQVGVEKLF
size: .; V: TRBV7-3; CDR3: ASSLMVGGLAGDTQY
size: .; V: TRBV4-1; CDR3: ASSPNLAGGPLEQY
size: .; V: TRBV7-9; CDR3: ASRKEVGREQY
size: .; V: TRBV2; CDR3: ASSSTGGRSPLH
size: .; V: TRBV18; CDR3: ASSSDRNEKLF
size: many; V: TRBV6-2/TRBV6-3; CDR3: ASSSLRGPNSPLH
size: .; V: TRBV18; CDR3: ASSPQGGMRSYNEQF
size: .; V: TRBV7-2; CDR3: ASSGTGMNQPQH
size: .; V: TRBV28; CDR3: ATRISGTTNRGPRSHTEAF
size: .; V: TRBV2; CDR3: ASSRGQGRYSNQPQH
size: .; V: TRBV7-2; CDR3: ASSLDGGRGYEQY
size: once; V: TRBV6-5; CDR3: ASRLTRIYYNEQF
size: .; V: TRBV28; CDR3: ASSLDRAGQPQH
size: .; V: TRBV6-5; CDR3: ASSYSNSQGAGEQY
size: .; V: TRBV7-9; CDR3: ASSSQGEKLF
size: .; V: TRBV30; CDR3: ACTGNTEAF
size: once; V: TRBV20-1; CDR3: SARDMEAF
size: .; V: TRBV5-4; CDR3: ASRVGLSQETQY
size: .; V: TRBV4-1; CDR3: ASSQVGGFDTQY
size: .; V: TRBV7-6; CDR3: ASSPSFTDTQY
size: .; V: TRBV12-5; CDR3: ASGGDRRNTEAF
size: few; V: TRBV11-2; CDR3: ASSLEISIEQY
size: once; V: TRBV9; CDR3: ASSANPDGGSYNEQF
size: .; V: TRBV27; CDR3: ASRQGYQPQH
size: .; V: TRBV28; CDR3: ASSFLGPQH
size: .; V: TRBV19; CDR3: ASSKRDSSNQPQH
size: .; V: TRBV5-5; CDR3: ASSLEPGQRGYT
size: once; V: TRBV21-1; CDR3: ASSKRQGVNYGYT
size: .; V: TRBV5-4; CDR3: ASSWGTGVEGYT
size: .; V: TRBV2; CDR3: ASRPDRADNQPQH
size: once; V: TRBV27; CDR3: ASSNSLWGQYEAF
size: few; V: TRBV29-1; CDR3: SVATGLGDGYT
size: once; V: TRBV24-1; CDR3: ATSDFTGAGELF
size: .; V: TRBV30; CDR3: AWTPDRINQPQH
size: .; V: TRBV24-1; CDR3: ATSDGRLAGAPYEQY
size: .; V: TRBV5-1; CDR3: ASSRDSYNEQF
size: once; V: TRBV7-3; CDR3: ASSLWGRGSSYEQY
size: .; V: TRBV28; CDR3: ASSVQGAMGGYT